This T cell receptor (beta chain) was recovered during a study of shared clonotypes between healthy human individuals. For the study at large: CD4 naive and CD4 memory each took three plates per donor, while CD8 naive took two and CD8 memory one.

From germline, CDR1 is MRHNA and CDR2 SNTAGT. The V segment lost 8 bases and the J segment 8 bases; nucleotides outside the gene matches: 6. This CDR3 has 13 residues. Assay: immunoSEQ multiplex PCR; the TCRdb copy retains only in-frame clones and omits some. This table has approximately 2.4 million clones, nearly 97% appearing once. This chain uses TRBV6-4 with TRBJ2-1, with 10 bases aligning to TRBD1. The sample taken for sequencing was naive CD4+ T cells sorted from blood. As to subset: CD45RA+ positively selected. The sequence was collected from a man in his late teens or twenties in good health. Written as DNA, the CDR3 is TGTGCCAGCTCGCTCGACAGGGGGCATGAGCAGTTCTTC. Amino acids: CASSLDRGHEQFF.